The clone carrying this TCR beta chain was observed a few times. This sample is part of a study of blood T cell repertoires in COVID-19. Source study methods: Reference gene primer amplification gave nucleated cell count estimates. Assay: immunoSEQ multiplex PCR; the TCRdb copy retains only in-frame clones and omits some. From that table come the V and J calls and clone size; the DNA was used to work out D and trimming. In the table there are some 300,000 clones, approximately 88% of which are singletons. This clonotype originated in a woman in her twenties or thirties who had recovered from COVID-19. Sequencing was done on a sample of peripheral blood.

The DNA for the CDR3 is TGTGCCAGCAAGCGTGGGGAGGGCGGAAACACCATATATTTT. This gives the protein CASKRGEGGNTIYF. The chain recombines TRBV11-2 with TRBJ1-3, with no clear D. CDR1 and CDR2 from the germline V gene are SGHAT and FQNNGV. V dropped 7 bases and J dropped 4 bases, with 14 bases sitting between them. This CDR3 contains 14 residues.